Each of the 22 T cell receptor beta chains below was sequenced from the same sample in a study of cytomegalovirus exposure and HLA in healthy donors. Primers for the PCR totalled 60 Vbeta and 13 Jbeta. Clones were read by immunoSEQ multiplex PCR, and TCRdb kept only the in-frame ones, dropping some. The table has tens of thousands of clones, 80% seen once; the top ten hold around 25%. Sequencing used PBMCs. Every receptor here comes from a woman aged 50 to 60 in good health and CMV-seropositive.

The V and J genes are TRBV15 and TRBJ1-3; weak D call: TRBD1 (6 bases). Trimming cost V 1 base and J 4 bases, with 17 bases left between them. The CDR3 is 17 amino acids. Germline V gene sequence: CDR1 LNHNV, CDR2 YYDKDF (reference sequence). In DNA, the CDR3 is TGTGCCACCAGCAGAGCACCTACAGGGTTCTCAGGAAACACCATATATTTT. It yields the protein CATSRAPTGFSGNTIYF.

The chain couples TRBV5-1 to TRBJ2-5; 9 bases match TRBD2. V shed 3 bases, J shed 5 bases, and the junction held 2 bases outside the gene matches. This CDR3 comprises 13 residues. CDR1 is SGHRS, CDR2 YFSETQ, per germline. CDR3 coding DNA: TGCGCCAGCAGCTCCGGACTAGCGGAGACCCAGTACTTC. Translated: CASSSGLAETQYF.

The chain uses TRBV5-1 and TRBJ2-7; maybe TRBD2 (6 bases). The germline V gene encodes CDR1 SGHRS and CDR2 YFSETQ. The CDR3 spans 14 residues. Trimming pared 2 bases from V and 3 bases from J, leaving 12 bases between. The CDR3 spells CASSFLSGSYEQYV. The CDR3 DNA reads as TGCGCCAGCAGCTTTTTATCCGGGAGCTACGAGCAGTACGTC.

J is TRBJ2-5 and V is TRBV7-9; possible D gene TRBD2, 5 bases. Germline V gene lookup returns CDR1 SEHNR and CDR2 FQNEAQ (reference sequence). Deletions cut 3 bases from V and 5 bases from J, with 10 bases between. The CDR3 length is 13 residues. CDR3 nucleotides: TGTGCCAGCAGCTTCGCCGGGGAGGAGACCCAGTACTTC. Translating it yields CASSFAGEETQYF.

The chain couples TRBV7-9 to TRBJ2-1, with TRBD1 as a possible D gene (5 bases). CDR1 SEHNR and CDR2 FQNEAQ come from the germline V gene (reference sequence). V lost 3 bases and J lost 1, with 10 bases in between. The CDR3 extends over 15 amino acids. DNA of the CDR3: TGTGCCAGCAGCTTCACCGACAGATCCTACAATGAGCAGTTCTTC. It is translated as CASSFTDRSYNEQFF.

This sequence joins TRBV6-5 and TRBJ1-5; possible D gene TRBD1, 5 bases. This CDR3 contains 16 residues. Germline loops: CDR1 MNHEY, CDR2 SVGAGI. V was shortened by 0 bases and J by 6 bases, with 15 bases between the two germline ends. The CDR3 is CASSYSSAAGSQPQHF. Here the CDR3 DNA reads TGTGCCAGCAGTTACTCTAGTGCGGCAGGGTCTCAGCCCCAGCATTTT.

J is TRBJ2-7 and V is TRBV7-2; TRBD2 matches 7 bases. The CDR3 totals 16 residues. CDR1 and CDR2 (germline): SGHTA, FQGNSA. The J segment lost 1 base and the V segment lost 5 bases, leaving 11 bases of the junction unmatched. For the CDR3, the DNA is TGTGCCAGCAGCCGGGCTATGGCGGGGGAATCCTACGAGCAGTACTTC. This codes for CASSRAMAGESYEQYF.

This CDR3 is CASSVGGGVQPQHF. CDR3 DNA sequence: TGTGCCAGCAGCGTAGGCGGGGGGGTTCAGCCCCAGCATTTT. The genes are TRBV9 and TRBJ1-5; D possibly corresponds to TRBD1 (5 bases). The CDR3 extends over 14 amino acids. The V and J ends lost 0 bases and 6 bases respectively, with 10 bases between them. From germline, CDR1 is SGDLS and CDR2 YYNGEE.

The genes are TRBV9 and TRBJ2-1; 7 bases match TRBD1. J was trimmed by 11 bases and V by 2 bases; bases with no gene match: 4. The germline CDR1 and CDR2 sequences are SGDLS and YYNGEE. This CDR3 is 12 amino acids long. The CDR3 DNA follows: TGTGCCAGCAGCGTGTACAGGGGTCAGCAGTTCTTC. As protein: CASSVYRGQQFF. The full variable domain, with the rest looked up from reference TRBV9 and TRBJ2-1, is DSGVTQTPKHLITATGQRVTLRCSPRSGDLSVYWYQQSLDQGLQFLIQYYNGEERAKGNILERFSAQQFPDLHSELNLSSLELGDSALYFCASSVYRGQQFFGPGTRLTVL.

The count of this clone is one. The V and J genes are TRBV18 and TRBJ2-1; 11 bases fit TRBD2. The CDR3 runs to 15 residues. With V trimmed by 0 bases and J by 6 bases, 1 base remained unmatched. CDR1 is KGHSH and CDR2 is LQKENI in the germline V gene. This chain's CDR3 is CASSPPSGGANEQFF. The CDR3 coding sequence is TGTGCCAGCTCACCACCTAGCGGGGGGGCCAATGAGCAGTTCTTC.

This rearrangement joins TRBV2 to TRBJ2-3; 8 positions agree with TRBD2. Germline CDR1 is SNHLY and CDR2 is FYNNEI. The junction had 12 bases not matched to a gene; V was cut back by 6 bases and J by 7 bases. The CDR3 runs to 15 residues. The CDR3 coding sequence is TGTGCCAGCAGAAGTAGCGGGATACGTTGGAATACGCAGTATTTT. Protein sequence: CASRSSGIRWNTQYF. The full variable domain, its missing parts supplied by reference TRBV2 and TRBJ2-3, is EPEVTQTPSHQVTQMGQEVILRCVPISNHLYFYWYRQILGQKVEFLVSFYNNEISEKSEIFDDQFSVERPDGSNFTLKIRSTKLEDSAMYFCASRSSGIRWNTQYFGPGTRLTVL.

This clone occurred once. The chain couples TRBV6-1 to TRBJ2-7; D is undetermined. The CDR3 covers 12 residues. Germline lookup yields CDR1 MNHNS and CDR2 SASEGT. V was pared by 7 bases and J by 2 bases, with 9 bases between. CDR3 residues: CASTDTTYEQYV. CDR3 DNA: TGTGCCAGCACAGACACCACCTACGAGCAGTACGTC.

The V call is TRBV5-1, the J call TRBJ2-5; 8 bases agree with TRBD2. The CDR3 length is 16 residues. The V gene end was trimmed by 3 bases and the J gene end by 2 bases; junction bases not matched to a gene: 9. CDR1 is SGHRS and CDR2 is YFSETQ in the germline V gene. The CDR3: CASSWLGRVVQETQYF. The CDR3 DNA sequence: TGCGCCAGCAGCTGGCTCGGGAGGGTGGTTCAAGAGACCCAGTACTTC.

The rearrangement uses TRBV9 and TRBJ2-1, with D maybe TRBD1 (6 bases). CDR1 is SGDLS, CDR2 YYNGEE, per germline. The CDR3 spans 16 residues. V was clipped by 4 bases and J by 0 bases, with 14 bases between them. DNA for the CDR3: TGTGCCAGCAGCCCCGATACAGGGAGCTCCTACAATGAGCAGTTCTTC. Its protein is CASSPDTGSSYNEQFF. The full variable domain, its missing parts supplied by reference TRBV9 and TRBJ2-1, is DSGVTQTPKHLITATGQRVTLRCSPRSGDLSVYWYQQSLDQGLQFLIQYYNGEERAKGNILERFSAQQFPDLHSELNLSSLELGDSALYFCASSPDTGSSYNEQFFGPGTRLTVL.

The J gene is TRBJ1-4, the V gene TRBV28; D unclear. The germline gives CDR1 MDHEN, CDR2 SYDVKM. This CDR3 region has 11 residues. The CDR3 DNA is TGTTCGGCGGGGTCTAATGAAAAACTGTTTTTT. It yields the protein CSAGSNEKLFF.

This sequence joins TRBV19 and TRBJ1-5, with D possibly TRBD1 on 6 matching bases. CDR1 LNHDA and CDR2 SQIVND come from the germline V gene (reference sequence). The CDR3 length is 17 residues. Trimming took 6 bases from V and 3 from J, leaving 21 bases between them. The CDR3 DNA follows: TGTGCCAGTAGGGCCCCAACAGGGTTGGGGACCAATCAGCCCCAGCATTTT. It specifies CASRAPTGLGTNQPQHF.

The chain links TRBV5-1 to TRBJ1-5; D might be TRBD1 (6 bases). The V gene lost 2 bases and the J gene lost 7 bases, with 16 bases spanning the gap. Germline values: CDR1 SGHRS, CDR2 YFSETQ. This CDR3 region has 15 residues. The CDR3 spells CASSLGEGVGQPQHF. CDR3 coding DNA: TGCGCCAGCAGCTTAGGAGAGGGGGTTGGACAGCCCCAGCATTTT.

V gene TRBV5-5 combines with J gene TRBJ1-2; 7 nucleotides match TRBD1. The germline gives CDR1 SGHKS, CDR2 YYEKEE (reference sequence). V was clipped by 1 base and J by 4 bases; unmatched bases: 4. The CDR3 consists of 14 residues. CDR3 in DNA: TGTGCCAGCAGCTTGTCAGGGGGGAGCTATGGCTACACCTTC. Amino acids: CASSLSGGSYGYTF. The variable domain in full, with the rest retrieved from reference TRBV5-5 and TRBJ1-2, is DAGVTQSPTHLIKTRGQQVTLRCSPISGHKSVSWYQQVLGQGPQFIFQYYEKEERGRGNFPDRFSARQFPNYSSELNVNALLLGDSALYLCASSLSGGSYGYTFGSGTRLTVV.

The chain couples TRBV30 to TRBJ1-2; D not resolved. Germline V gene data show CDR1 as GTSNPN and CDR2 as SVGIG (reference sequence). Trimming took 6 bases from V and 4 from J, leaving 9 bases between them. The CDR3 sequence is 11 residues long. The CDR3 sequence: CACSLSYGYTF. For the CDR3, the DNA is TGTGCCTGCTCACTTTCCTATGGCTACACCTTC. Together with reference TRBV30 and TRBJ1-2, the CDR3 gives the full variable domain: SQTIHQWPATLVQPVGSPLSLECTVEGTSNPNLYWYRQAAGRGLQLLFYSVGIGQISSEVPQNLSASRPQDRQFILSSKKLLLSDSGFYLCACSLSYGYTFGSGTRLTVV.

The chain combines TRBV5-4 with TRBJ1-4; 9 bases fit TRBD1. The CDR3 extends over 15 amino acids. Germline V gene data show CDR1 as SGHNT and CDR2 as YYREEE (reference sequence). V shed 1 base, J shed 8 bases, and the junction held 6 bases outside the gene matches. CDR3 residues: CASSLRTGVNEKLFF. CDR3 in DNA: TGTGCCAGCAGCTTGCGGACAGGGGTGAACGAAAAACTGTTTTTT.

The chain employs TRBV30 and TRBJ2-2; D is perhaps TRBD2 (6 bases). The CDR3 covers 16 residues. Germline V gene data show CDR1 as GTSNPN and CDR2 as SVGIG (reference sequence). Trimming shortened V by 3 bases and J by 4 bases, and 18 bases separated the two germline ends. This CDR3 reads CAWRRLSAGSTGELFF. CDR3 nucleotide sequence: TGTGCCTGGAGACGATTATCGGCGGGGAGCACCGGGGAGCTGTTTTTT.

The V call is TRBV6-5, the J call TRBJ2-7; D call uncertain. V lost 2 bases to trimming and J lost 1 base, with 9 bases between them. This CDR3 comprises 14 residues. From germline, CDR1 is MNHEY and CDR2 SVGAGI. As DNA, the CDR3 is TGTGCCAGCAGTTACACCACAGCTTCCTACGAGCAGTACTTC. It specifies CASSYTTASYEQYF.